This is a list of T cell receptor beta chains from one sample in a study of blood T cell repertoires in COVID-19. Libraries were prepared by immunoSEQ multiplex PCR; TCRdb keeps only in-frame clonotypes and omits some of them. Seen here are fewer than 40,000 clones, 70% to 90% observed once, and the top ten hold 4% to 5%. The specimen sequenced was peripheral blood. The receptors here all came from a woman aged 70-85 years with active COVID-19. Both conserved end residues are trimmed from each CDR3. A D gene is named only where the DNA matches it firmly.

V gene	D gene	J gene	CDR3 protein
TRBV11-2	TRBD2	TRBJ2-1	ASSRGTSGVYNEQF
TRBV5-1	TRBD2	TRBJ2-7	ASAPGGSGGMLYEQY
TRBV2	TRBD1	TRBJ1-5	ASDRGKNQPQH
TRBV6-2/TRBV6-3	NA	TRBJ1-2	ASSITGSYGYT
TRBV3-1/TRBV3-2	NA	TRBJ2-1	ASSQDRNEQF
TRBV15	TRBD1	TRBJ1-4	ATSRGQGSDEKLF
TRBV11-3	NA	TRBJ2-2	ASSSGLDTGELF
TRBV7-9	NA	TRBJ1-2	ASSYGQNPNYGYT
TRBV4-1	NA	TRBJ1-2	ASSRDGQYGYT
TRBV7-8	TRBD1	TRBJ1-1	ASSKRTGGSNTEAF
TRBV28	TRBD1	TRBJ1-5	ASSLTGYNQPQH
TRBV5-1	TRBD2	TRBJ2-7	ASTYTGGSYEQY
TRBV5-1	NA	TRBJ2-5	ASSFRGAREETQY
TRBV30	NA	TRBJ1-5	AWAGTGDQPQH
TRBV19	NA	TRBJ2-5	ASSPRDLRETQY
TRBV6-5	TRBD1	TRBJ2-7	ASGDRAYEQY
TRBV5-1	NA	TRBJ2-3	ASSLPADTQY
TRBV7-9	NA	TRBJ2-1	ASSLTEGNEQF
TRBV4-1	NA	TRBJ2-1	ASSQGVPLAGRLYNEQF
TRBV19	TRBD1	TRBJ2-3	ASNGQGKYTDTQY
TRBV13	NA	TRBJ1-1	ASSPPPSNTEAF
TRBV7-8	TRBD2	TRBJ2-1	ASSPGVAGPSYNEQF
TRBV19	TRBD2	TRBJ2-5	ASSLQAGPTGETQY
TRBV5-1	TRBD1	TRBJ1-1	ASSLQDRGSAF
TRBV18	NA	TRBJ2-7	ASSPDSYEQY
TRBV7-2	NA	TRBJ1-6	ASSLVSGYNSPLH
TRBV7-3	NA	TRBJ2-3	ASSLVPGDTQY
TRBV6-5	NA	TRBJ1-3	ASSLNTGPGNTIY
TRBV28	TRBD1	TRBJ2-3	ASSGDSHTDTQY
TRBV27	TRBD1	TRBJ2-7	ASRKIGQGHREQY
TRBV10-3	NA	TRBJ1-2	AISEWRNYGYT
TRBV7-9	TRBD1	TRBJ2-5	ASSSGAAGGRETQY
TRBV4-3	NA	TRBJ1-5	ASSQVRMYSNQPQH
TRBV30	NA	TRBJ1-1	AWSRGQMNTEAF
TRBV11-3	TRBD1	TRBJ1-2	ASSHGGQGKGYT
TRBV2	TRBD1	TRBJ2-6	ASSGQGSSGANVLT